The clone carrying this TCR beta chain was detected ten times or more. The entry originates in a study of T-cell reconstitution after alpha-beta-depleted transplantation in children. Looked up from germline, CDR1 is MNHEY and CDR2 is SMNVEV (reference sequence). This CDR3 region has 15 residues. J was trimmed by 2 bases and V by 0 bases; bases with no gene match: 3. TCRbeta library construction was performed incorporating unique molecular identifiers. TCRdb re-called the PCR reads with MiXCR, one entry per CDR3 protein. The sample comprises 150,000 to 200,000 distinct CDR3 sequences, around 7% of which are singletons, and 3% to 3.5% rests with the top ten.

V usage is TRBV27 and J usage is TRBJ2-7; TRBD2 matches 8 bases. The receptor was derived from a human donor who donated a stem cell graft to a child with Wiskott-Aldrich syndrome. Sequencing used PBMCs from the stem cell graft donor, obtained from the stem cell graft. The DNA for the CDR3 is TGTGCCAGCAGTTTATCGCCGGGACTAGCCTACGAGCAGTACTTC. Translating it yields CASSLSPGLAYEQYF.